This T cell receptor delta chain was documented in a study of gamma-delta T cells after stem cell transplantation. TCRdb redid the clone calls on the RT-PCR reads with CATT. This sample has around 5,700 delta-chain clones, with roughly 10% found just once. As to this clone: A far larger clone is off by one base, so a read error is likely.

The CDR3 has 19 amino acids. Trimming removed 3 bases from V and 0 bases from J; junction bases left unmatched: 7. The germline gives CDR1 GEAIGNYY, CDR2 EKD. The sequence was collected from a human donor. It is not recorded whose cells these are; they may come from a transplant donor. The V and J genes are TRDV2 and TRDJ3; 10 bases align to TRDD3. Material: gamma-delta T cells. The CDR3 sequence: CACDSILGDASWDTRQMFF. The CDR3, as DNA: TGTGCCTGTGACTCGATACTGGGGGATGCCTCCTGGGACACCCGACAGATGTTTTTC.